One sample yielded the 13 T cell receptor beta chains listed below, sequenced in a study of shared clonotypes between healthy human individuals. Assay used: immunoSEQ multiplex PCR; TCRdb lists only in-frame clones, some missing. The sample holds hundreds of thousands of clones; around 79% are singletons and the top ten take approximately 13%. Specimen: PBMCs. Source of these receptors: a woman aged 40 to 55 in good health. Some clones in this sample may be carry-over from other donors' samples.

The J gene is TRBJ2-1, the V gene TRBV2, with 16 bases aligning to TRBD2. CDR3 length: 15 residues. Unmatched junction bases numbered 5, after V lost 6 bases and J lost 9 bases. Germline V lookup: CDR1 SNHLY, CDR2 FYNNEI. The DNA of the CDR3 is TGTGCCAGCAGGCTGGGACTAGCGGGAGGGGCTGAGCAGTTCTTC. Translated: CASRLGLAGGAEQFF.

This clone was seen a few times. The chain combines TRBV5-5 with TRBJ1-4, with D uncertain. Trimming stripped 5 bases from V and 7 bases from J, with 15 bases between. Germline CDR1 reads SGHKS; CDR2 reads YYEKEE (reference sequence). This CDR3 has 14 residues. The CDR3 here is CASSWTSASEKLFF. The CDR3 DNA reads TGTGCCAGCAGTTGGACCTCTGCGAGTGAAAAACTGTTTTTT.

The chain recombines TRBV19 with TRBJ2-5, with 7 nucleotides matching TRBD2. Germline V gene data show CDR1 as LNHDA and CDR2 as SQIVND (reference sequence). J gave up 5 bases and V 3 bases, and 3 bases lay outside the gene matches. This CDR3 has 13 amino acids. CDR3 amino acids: CASSIGGTETQYF. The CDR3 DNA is TGTGCCAGTAGTATCGGGGGGACGGAGACCCAGTACTTC.

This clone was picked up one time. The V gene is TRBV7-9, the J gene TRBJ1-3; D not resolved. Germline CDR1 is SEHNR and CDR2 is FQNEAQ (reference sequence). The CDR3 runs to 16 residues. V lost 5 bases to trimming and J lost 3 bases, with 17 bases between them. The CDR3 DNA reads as TGTGCCAGCAGCCCACCCTGGCTAGCGGGTGGAAACACCATATATTTT. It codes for CASSPPWLAGGNTIYF.

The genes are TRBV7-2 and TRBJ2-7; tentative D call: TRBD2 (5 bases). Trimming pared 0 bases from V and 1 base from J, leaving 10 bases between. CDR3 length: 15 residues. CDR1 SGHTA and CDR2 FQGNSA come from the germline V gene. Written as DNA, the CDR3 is TGTGCCAGCAGCTTAGCCGGGATCCCGTCCTACGAGCAGTACTTC. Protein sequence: CASSLAGIPSYEQYF.

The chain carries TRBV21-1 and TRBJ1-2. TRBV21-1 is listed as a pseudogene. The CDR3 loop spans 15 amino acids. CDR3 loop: CASSKALGRTYDYTF. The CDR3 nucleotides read TGTGCCAGCAGCAAGGCCCTGGGACGGACCTATGACTACACCTTC.

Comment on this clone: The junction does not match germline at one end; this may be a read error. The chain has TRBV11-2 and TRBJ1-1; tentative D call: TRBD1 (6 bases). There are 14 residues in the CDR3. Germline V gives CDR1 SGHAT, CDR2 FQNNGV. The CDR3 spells CASTLGQIDTEAFF. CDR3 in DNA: TGTGCCAGCACCTTAGGACAGATCGACACTGAAGCTTTCTTT.

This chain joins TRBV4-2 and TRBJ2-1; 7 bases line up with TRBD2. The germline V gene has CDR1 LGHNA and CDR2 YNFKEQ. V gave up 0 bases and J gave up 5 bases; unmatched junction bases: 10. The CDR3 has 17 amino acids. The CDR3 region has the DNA TGTGCCAGCAGCCAAGATCGGGGAACTAGCGATAACAATGAGCAGTTCTTC. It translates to CASSQDRGTSDNNEQFF.

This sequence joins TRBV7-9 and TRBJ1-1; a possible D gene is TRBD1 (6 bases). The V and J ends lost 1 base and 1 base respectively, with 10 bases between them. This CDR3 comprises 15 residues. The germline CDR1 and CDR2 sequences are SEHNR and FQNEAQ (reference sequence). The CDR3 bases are TGTGCCAGCAGCTTAGGGGGGACAACGAACACTGAAGCTTTCTTT. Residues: CASSLGGTTNTEAFF. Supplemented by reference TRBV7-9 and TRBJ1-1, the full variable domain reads DTGVSQNPRHKITKRGQNVTFRCDPISEHNRLYWYRQTLGQGPEFLTYFQNEAQLEKSRLLSDRFSAERPKGSFSTLEIQRTEQGDSAMYLCASSLGGTTNTEAFFGQGTRLTVV.

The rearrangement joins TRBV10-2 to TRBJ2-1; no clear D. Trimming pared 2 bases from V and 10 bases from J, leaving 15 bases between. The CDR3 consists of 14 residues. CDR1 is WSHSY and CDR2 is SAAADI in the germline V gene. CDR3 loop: CASSEVGAQEEQFF. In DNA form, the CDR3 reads TGCGCCAGCAGTGAGGTTGGAGCGCAAGAGGAGCAGTTCTTC.

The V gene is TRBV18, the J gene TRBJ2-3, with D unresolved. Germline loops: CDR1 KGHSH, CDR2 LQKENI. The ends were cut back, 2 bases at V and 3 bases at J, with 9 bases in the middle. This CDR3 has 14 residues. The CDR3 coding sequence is TGTGCCAGCTCACCATCCCCCCGTACAGATACGCAGTATTTT. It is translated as CASSPSPRTDTQYF.

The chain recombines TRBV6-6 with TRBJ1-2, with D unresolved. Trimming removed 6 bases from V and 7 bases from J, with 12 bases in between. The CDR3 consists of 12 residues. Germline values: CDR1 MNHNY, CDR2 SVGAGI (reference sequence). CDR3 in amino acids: CASRTGLAGYTF. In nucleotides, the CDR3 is TGTGCCAGCAGGACGGGCCTAGCTGGCTACACCTTC.

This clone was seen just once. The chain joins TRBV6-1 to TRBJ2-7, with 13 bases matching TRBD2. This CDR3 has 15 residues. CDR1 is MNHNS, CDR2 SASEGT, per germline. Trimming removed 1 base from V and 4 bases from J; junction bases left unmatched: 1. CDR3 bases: TGTGCCAGCAGTGAAGGGACTAGCGGGAGATACGAGCAGTACTTC. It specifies CASSEGTSGRYEQYF.